The 23 T cell receptor beta chains in this list originate from one sample, sequenced in a study of blood T cell repertoires in COVID-19. Clones were read by immunoSEQ multiplex PCR, and TCRdb kept only the in-frame ones, dropping some. The sample has about half a million clones, 70% to 90% seen once. Sequenced sample: peripheral blood. The receptors stem from a human donor in a cohort sampled during active COVID-19.

V and J are TRBV7-2 and TRBJ2-5, with 12 bases identical to TRBD2. There are 16 residues in the CDR3. Germline V lookup: CDR1 SGHTA, CDR2 FQGNSA. The trim removed 5 bases at V and 4 bases at J, leaving 8 bases unmatched. In DNA, the CDR3 is TGTGCCAGCAGCCCACCTAGCGGGAGGGTACGAGAGACCCAGTACTTC. This translates into CASSPPSGRVRETQYF.

The chain carries TRBV3-1 (or the pseudogene TRBV3-2) and TRBJ1-6; 7 bases are a match to TRBD1. Germline lookup yields CDR1 LGHDT and CDR2 YNNKEL (reference sequence). The junction had 9 bases not matched to a gene; V was cut back by 6 bases and J by 7 bases. The length of the CDR3 is 15 residues. The CDR3 sequence: CASRSQGVWNSPLHF. In DNA form, the CDR3 reads TGTGCCAGCAGATCCCAGGGGGTTTGGAATTCACCCCTCCACTTT.

CDR3 amino acids: CASSLGAPGDYNEQFF. The CDR3 DNA is TGTGCCAGCAGCCTCGGCGCCCCCGGAGACTACAATGAGCAGTTCTTC. The V and J genes are TRBV5-4 and TRBJ2-1; D gene unclear. CDR1 and CDR2 (germline): SGHNT, YYREEE (reference sequence). Trimming removed 4 bases at V and 3 bases at J, with 17 bases between. The CDR3 is 16 residues long.

This clone was seen a handful of times. This chain uses TRBV5-4 with TRBJ2-3, with 12 positions matching TRBD2. The J segment lost 5 bases and the V segment lost 4 bases, leaving 8 bases of the junction unmatched. Germline CDR1 and CDR2: SGHNT and YYREEE (reference sequence). CDR3 length: 16 amino acids. The CDR3 protein is CASSDPTSGSVDTQYF. The CDR3 nucleotides read TGTGCCAGCAGCGACCCGACTAGCGGGAGTGTAGATACGCAGTATTTT.

This rearrangement joins TRBV9 to TRBJ2-2, with a tentative D call TRBD2 (5 bases). In germline, CDR1 is SGDLS, CDR2 YYNGEE. This CDR3 comprises 15 residues. V was trimmed by 6 bases and J by 5 bases, leaving 17 bases between them. The CDR3 loop is CASTRGVSFTGELFF. The DNA for the CDR3 is TGTGCCAGCACCCGGGGAGTCTCTTTTACCGGGGAGCTGTTTTTT.

The chain employs TRBV10-3 and TRBJ2-3; tentative D call: TRBD1 (6 bases). This CDR3 has 15 amino acids. The germline V gene encodes CDR1 ENHRY and CDR2 SYGVKD. V gave up 3 bases and J gave up 8 bases, with 18 bases separating them. The CDR3 nucleotides are TGTGCCATCAGTGATGGGACACGGGCAGGAGGTACGCAGTATTTT. As protein: CAISDGTRAGGTQYF.

The table lists this clone with a count of one. The chain combines TRBV27 with TRBJ2-7; 9 positions agree with TRBD1. Germline assignment: CDR1 MNHEY and CDR2 SMNVEV (reference sequence). The V segment lost 6 bases and the J segment 1 base; nucleotides outside the gene matches: 13. CDR3 length equals 17 residues. This chain's CDR3 is CASRKPLAGQGSYEQYF. The CDR3 DNA reads TGTGCCAGCAGGAAACCCCTGGCGGGACAGGGATCCTACGAGCAGTACTTC.

The rearrangement joins TRBV9 to TRBJ1-4; maybe TRBD1 (5 bases). V was pared by 3 bases and J by 7 bases, with 10 bases between. The germline V gene encodes CDR1 SGDLS and CDR2 YYNGEE. The CDR3 totals 13 residues. The DNA of the CDR3 is TGTGCCAGCAGCGGGACAATCGGTGAAAAACTGTTTTTT. Its translation is CASSGTIGEKLFF.

This chain joins TRBV28 and TRBJ1-1; possible D gene TRBD1, 5 bases. Between the trimmed V and J ends, which lost 5 bases and 5 bases, there was a span of 21 bases. The CDR3 loop spans 16 amino acids. Germline V gene data show CDR1 as MDHEN and CDR2 as SYDVKM. The CDR3 region has the DNA TGTGCCAGCAGTGTTGCAGGGTTAGGCATGAGTACTGAAGCTTTCTTT. Translating gives CASSVAGLGMSTEAFF.

This sequence joins TRBV9 and TRBJ2-1; D ambiguous. V gave up 2 bases and J gave up 9 bases, with 12 bases separating them. Germline-derived CDR1 and CDR2 are SGDLS and YYNGEE. The CDR3 is 13 residues long. The CDR3 is CASSVAPLGEQFF. CDR3 sequence (DNA): TGTGCCAGCAGCGTGGCCCCGCTAGGTGAGCAGTTCTTC.

This clone came up once. This chain's CDR3 is CASSLWDSNGYTF. As DNA, the CDR3 is TGTGCCAGCAGCTTATGGGACAGCAATGGCTACACCTTC. The chain couples TRBV7-9 to TRBJ1-2; 7 nucleotides match TRBD1. Germline trimming cut 2 bases from V and 6 bases from J; bases unmatched to any gene: 3. Germline values: CDR1 SEHNR, CDR2 FQNEAQ (reference sequence). The CDR3 consists of 13 residues.

This chain links TRBV6-5 with TRBJ2-7; TRBD2 aligns across 9 bases. This CDR3 has 15 amino acids. The V gene end was trimmed by 6 bases and the J gene end by 4 bases; junction bases not matched to a gene: 10. The germline CDR1 and CDR2 sequences are MNHEY and SVGAGI. Here the CDR3 DNA reads TGTGCCAGCAGCGAGGGGCTAGCGGGAACGTACGAGCAGTACTTC. It specifies CASSEGLAGTYEQYF.

The chain carries TRBV4-3 and TRBJ1-2; D perhaps matches TRBD1 (5 bases). V was pared by 4 bases and J by 4 bases, with 16 bases between. The germline CDR1 and CDR2 sequences are LGHNA and YSLEER. The CDR3 has 15 residues. CDR3 nucleotides: TGCGCCAGCAGCCCAAGATTCGGGGGAACCTATGGCTACACCTTC. It yields the protein CASSPRFGGTYGYTF.

The chain recombines TRBV28 with TRBJ1-5; TRBD1 aligns across 9 bases. Germline lookup yields CDR1 MDHEN and CDR2 SYDVKM. The CDR3 covers 14 residues. The trim removed 6 bases at V and 3 bases at J, leaving 3 bases unmatched. CDR3 in DNA: TGTGCCAGCAGGATACAGGGGGCCAATCAGCCCCAGCATTTT. This codes for CASRIQGANQPQHF.

The V gene is TRBV28, the J gene TRBJ1-1, with D unresolved. Germline V gives CDR1 MDHEN, CDR2 SYDVKM. The CDR3 has 12 amino acids. Between the trimmed V and J ends, which lost 11 bases and 1 base, there was a span of 11 bases. CDR3 sequence reads: CAAWETNTEAFF. DNA of the CDR3: TGTGCCGCCTGGGAGACGAACACTGAAGCTTTCTTT. The variable domain in full, completed from reference TRBV28 and TRBJ1-1, reads DVKVTQSSRYLVKRTGEKVFLECVQDMDHENMFWYRQDPGLGLRLIYFSYDVKMKEKGDIPEGYSVSREKKERFSLILESASTNQTSMYLCAAWETNTEAFFGQGTRLTVV.

J is TRBJ1-2 and V is TRBV6-1; D remains unclear. The CDR3 contains 14 residues. In germline, CDR1 is MNHNS, CDR2 SASEGT. V lost 1 base, J lost 4 bases, and 10 bases lay in between. The CDR3 sequence: CASSEGGSIYGYTF. CDR3 coding DNA: TGTGCCAGCAGTGAAGGTGGCAGTATCTATGGCTACACCTTC.

The gene calls are TRBV5-1 and TRBJ1-5; 10 nucleotides line up with TRBD1. V shed 4 bases and J 4 bases; nucleotides not matched to a gene: 2. From germline, CDR1 is SGHRS and CDR2 YFSETQ. The CDR3 extends over 14 amino acids. The CDR3 nucleotides read TGCGCCAGCAGCGAGGGACAGGGGAATCAGCCCCAGCATTTT. It yields the protein CASSEGQGNQPQHF.

The chain recombines TRBV7-9 with TRBJ2-5; no definite D call. From germline, CDR1 is SEHNR and CDR2 FQNEAQ (reference sequence). Trimming removed 5 bases at V and 4 bases at J, with 5 bases between. The CDR3 spans 11 residues. CDR3 in amino acids: CASSLIETQYF. For the CDR3, the DNA is TGTGCCAGCAGCCTAATAGAGACCCAGTACTTC.

This chain joins TRBV6-2 or TRBV6-3 and TRBJ2-4, with TRBD2 as a possible D gene (5 bases). The germline V gene has CDR1 MNHEY and CDR2 SVGEGT. CDR3 length: 16 amino acids. Trimming stripped 0 bases from V and 5 bases from J, with 14 bases between. The CDR3 region is CASSYSGARAENIQYF. CDR3 nucleotide sequence: TGTGCCAGCAGTTACTCAGGAGCGCGAGCGGAAAACATTCAGTACTTC.

This chain links TRBV5-4 with TRBJ1-2; TRBD1 matches at 7 bases. The CDR3 is made up of 13 amino acids. In germline, CDR1 is SGHNT, CDR2 YYREEE (reference sequence). V was clipped by 2 bases and J by 6 bases; unmatched bases: 4. In nucleotides, the CDR3 is TGTGCCAGCAGCTTAGGACAGGCGGATGGCTACACCTTC. The encoded protein is CASSLGQADGYTF.

The rearrangement uses TRBV6-2 or TRBV6-3 and TRBJ1-6, with 7 nucleotides matching TRBD1. The CDR3 is made up of 14 amino acids. CDR1 and CDR2 from the germline V gene are MNHEY and SVGEGT. With 4 bases clipped from V and 6 bases from J, the junction kept 3 bases outside the gene matches. The CDR3: CASSSGQTNSPLHF. The DNA of the CDR3 is TGTGCCAGCAGTTCGGGACAGACTAATTCACCCCTCCACTTT.

This chain connects TRBV7-9 to TRBJ2-7; D unresolved. The CDR3 length is 12 residues. Trimming cost V 1 base and J 6 bases, with 7 bases left between them. Germline CDR1 reads SEHNR; CDR2 reads FQNEAQ (reference sequence). Here the CDR3 reads CASSLDTSEQYF. CDR3 DNA: TGTGCCAGCAGCTTAGATACGAGCGAGCAGTACTTC.

The V gene is TRBV28, the J gene TRBJ1-5; 7 positions agree with TRBD1. Looked up from germline, CDR1 is MDHEN and CDR2 is SYDVKM. The CDR3 sequence is 15 residues long. V shed 4 bases, J shed 2 bases, and the junction held 5 bases outside the gene matches. The CDR3 region is CASSSTGTGNQPQHF. The CDR3 region has the DNA TGTGCCAGCAGTTCAACCGGGACAGGCAATCAGCCCCAGCATTTT. The whole variable domain, remainder taken from reference TRBV28 and TRBJ1-5, is DVKVTQSSRYLVKRTGEKVFLECVQDMDHENMFWYRQDPGLGLRLIYFSYDVKMKEKGDIPEGYSVSREKKERFSLILESASTNQTSMYLCASSSTGTGNQPQHFGDGTRLSIL.